Listed below are T cell receptor beta chains from one sample, sequenced in a study of human T cells and chemical hapten exposure. MiXCR was run by TCRdb on the 5' RACE reads, yielding one entry per CDR3 protein. The sample comprises about 81,000 distinct CDR3 sequences, roughly 7.7% of which are singletons, and roughly 2.4% rests with the top ten. The receptor set was obtained from a male donor in good health. CDR3s include the opening cysteine and the closing phenylalanine or tryptophan. The D gene is left open where the match is weak. The size entry is marked missing in some rows and otherwise reads once, few, many or a size class.

15 | TRBD1 | TRBJ1-2 | few | TRBV3-1 | CASSQQGVGGYGYTF | TGTGCCAGCAGCCAACAGGGGGTTGGCGGCTATGGCTACACCTTC
16 | TRBD1 | TRBJ2-3 | many | TRBV5-1 | CASSWDRDRGTDTQYF | TGCGCCAGCAGCTGGGACCGGGACAGGGGCACAGATACGCAGTATTTT
15 | TRBD1 | TRBJ1-5 | NA | TRBV20-1 | CSARARDRGNQPQHF | TGCAGTGCTAGGGCCAGGGACAGGGGCAATCAGCCCCAGCATTTT
13 | NA | TRBJ1-5 | many | TRBV6-2/TRBV6-3 | CASSAFGNQPQHF | TGTGCCAGCAGTGCCTTTGGCAATCAGCCCCAGCATTTT
14 | TRBD1 | TRBJ2-7 | many | TRBV5-1 | CASSGARGLGEQYF | TGCGCCAGCAGCGGGGCCAGGGGGCTTGGCGAGCAGTACTTC
15 | TRBD2 | TRBJ2-3 | NA | TRBV10-3 | CAINLAGGSTDTQYF | TGTGCCATCAATCTAGCGGGGGGATCCACAGATACGCAGTATTTT
14 | NA | TRBJ1-1 | many | TRBV5-1 | CASSLEGGRTEAFF | TGCGCCAGCAGCTTGGAAGGGGGTCGCACTGAAGCTTTCTTT
19 | TRBD1 | TRBJ2-7 | many | TRBV20-1 | CSARDTEQGAKYLEGEQYF | TGCAGTGCTAGAGATACAGAACAGGGGGCGAAATATCTGGAGGGCGAGCAGTACTTC
17 | NA | TRBJ2-3 | many | TRBV9 | CASSSPSTGGFPDTQYF | TGTGCCAGCAGCTCTCCCTCCACTGGAGGTTTCCCAGATACGCAGTATTTT
20 | NA | TRBJ2-6 | many | TRBV21-1 | CASSKILTTGGSGGANVLTF | TGTGCCAGCAGCAAAATCTTAACCACCGGGGGGAGTGGTGGGGCCAACGTCCTGACTTTC
14 | TRBD2 | TRBJ2-1 | many | TRBV12-3/TRBV12-4 | CASSSSSGYNEQFF | TGTGCCAGCAGCAGCTCTAGCGGTTACAATGAGCAGTTCTTC
14 | NA | TRBJ2-3 | many | TRBV6-6 | CASKRDTSTDTQYF | TGTGCCAGCAAGAGGGACACTTCCACAGATACGCAGTATTTT
19 | NA | TRBJ2-3 | few | TRBV6-5 | CASSYSFSGVTSSTDTQYF | TGTGCCAGCAGTTACTCGTTTTCAGGGGTAACGTCTAGCACAGATACGCAGTATTTT
14 | NA | TRBJ2-2 | many | TRBV30 | CAWSSVADTGELFF | TGTGCCTGGAGTAGTGTCGCGGACACCGGGGAGCTGTTTTTT
14 | NA | TRBJ1-2 | many | TRBV20-1 | CSARTRVNDYGYTF | TGCAGTGCTAGAACCAGGGTCAACGACTATGGCTACACCTTC
15 | NA | TRBJ1-5 | NA | TRBV12-3/TRBV12-4 | CASSLWGPSNQPQHF | TGTGCCAGCAGTTTATGGGGGCCCAGCAATCAGCCCCAGCATTTT
13 | NA | TRBJ1-1 | few | TRBV29-1 | CSAGQLLNTEAFF | TGCAGCGCCGGACAACTCTTAAACACTGAAGCTTTCTTT
15 | TRBD1 | TRBJ1-1 | NA | TRBV20-1 | CSARDPDRGITEAFF | TGCAGTGCTAGAGATCCAGACAGGGGGATCACTGAAGCTTTCTTT
15 | TRBD2 | TRBJ2-5 | many | TRBV2 | CASKVGAGAQETQYF | TGTGCCAGCAAAGTCGGAGCGGGGGCCCAAGAGACCCAGTACTTC
14 | NA | TRBJ2-3 | few | TRBV18 | CASSLARGADTQYF | TGTGCCAGCTCACTGGCCCGGGGAGCAGATACGCAGTATTTT
14 | NA | TRBJ1-6 | many | TRBV20-1 | CSASAGSSNSPLHF | TGCAGTGCTAGCGCGGGCAGTAGTAATTCACCCCTCCACTTT
14 | TRBD1 | TRBJ1-2 | NA | TRBV7-2 | CASIVDREFNGYTF | TGTGCCAGCATTGTTGACAGGGAATTTAATGGCTACACCTTC
17 | NA | TRBJ1-5 | few | TRBV6-1 | CASSDPPGSGPPQPQHF | TGTGCCAGCAGTGACCCCCCAGGATCAGGGCCCCCTCAGCCCCAGCATTTT
14 | TRBD1 | TRBJ1-1 | few | TRBV5-4 | CASSLRTGREGAFF | TGTGCCAGCAGCTTACGGACAGGGCGGGAAGGAGCTTTCTTT
15 | NA | TRBJ1-2 | few | TRBV5-1 | CASSQVEGAGYGYTF | TGCGCCAGCAGCCAAGTTGAGGGAGCGGGCTATGGCTACACCTTC
18 | NA | TRBJ2-3 | many | TRBV15 | CATSGGGALAASTDTQYF | TGTGCCACCAGCGGAGGGGGAGCACTAGCAGCGAGCACAGATACGCAGTATTTT
17 | NA | TRBJ2-2 | NA | TRBV12-3/TRBV12-4 | CASSFPGRAEITGELFF | TGTGCCAGCAGTTTCCCGGGGCGAGCGGAGATCACCGGGGAGCTGTTTTTT